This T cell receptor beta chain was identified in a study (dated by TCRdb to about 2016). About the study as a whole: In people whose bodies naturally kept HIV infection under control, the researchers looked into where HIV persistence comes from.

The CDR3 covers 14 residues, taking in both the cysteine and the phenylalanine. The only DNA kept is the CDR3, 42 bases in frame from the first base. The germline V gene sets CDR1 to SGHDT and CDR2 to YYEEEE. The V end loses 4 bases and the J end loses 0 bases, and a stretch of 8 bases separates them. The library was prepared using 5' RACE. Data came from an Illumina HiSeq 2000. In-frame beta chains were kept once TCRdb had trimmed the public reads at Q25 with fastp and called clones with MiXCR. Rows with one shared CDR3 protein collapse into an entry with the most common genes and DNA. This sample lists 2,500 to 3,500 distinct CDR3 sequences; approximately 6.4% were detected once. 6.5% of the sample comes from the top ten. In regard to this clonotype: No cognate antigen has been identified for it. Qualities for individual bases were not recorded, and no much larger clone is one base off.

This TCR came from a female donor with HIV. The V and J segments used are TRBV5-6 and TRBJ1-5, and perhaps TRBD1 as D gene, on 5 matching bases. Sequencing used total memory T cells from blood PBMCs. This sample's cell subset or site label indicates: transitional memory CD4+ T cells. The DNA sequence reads TGTGCCAGCAGCCGGGACCTTAGCAATCAGCCCCAGCATTTT. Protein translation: CASSRDLSNQPQHF. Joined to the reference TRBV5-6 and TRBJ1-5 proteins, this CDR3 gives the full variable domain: DAGVTQSPTHLIKTRGQQVTLRCSPKSGHDTVSWYQQALGQGPQFIFQYYEEEERQRGNFPDRFSGHQFPNYSSELNVNALLLGDSALYLCASSRDLSNQPQHFGDGTRLSIL.